This paragraph covers one T cell receptor (beta chain) sequence. The CDR3 is made up of 17 amino acids. Trimming at V came to 1 base and at J to 1 base, leaving 3 bases not matched to a gene. Germline V gene sequence: CDR1 SGHVS, CDR2 FNYEAQ. The data stem from a study of blood T cell repertoires in COVID-19. Overall study: In each case, the material was cDNA or gDNA derived from T cells, B-cell-depleted T cells, or PBMCs.

Original handling: Reference gene primer amplification gave nucleated cell count estimates. Sequencing was performed with immunoSEQ multiplex PCR; in TCRdb, only in-frame clones are kept and a portion is missing. Clone size and V and J calls were adopted from that table, with D and trimming inferred from the DNA. This table has 200,000 or so clones, 80% to 90% appearing once. This clonotype originated in a human donor with active or convalescent COVID-19. The donor label of this sample is uncertain. The V and J genes are TRBV7-6 and TRBJ2-6, with TRBD1 matching 8 bases. The specimen sequenced was peripheral blood. CDR3 protein: CASSLERQGSGANVLTF. In DNA form, the CDR3 reads TGTGCCAGCAGCTTAGAGAGACAGGGGTCTGGGGCCAACGTCCTGACTTTC.